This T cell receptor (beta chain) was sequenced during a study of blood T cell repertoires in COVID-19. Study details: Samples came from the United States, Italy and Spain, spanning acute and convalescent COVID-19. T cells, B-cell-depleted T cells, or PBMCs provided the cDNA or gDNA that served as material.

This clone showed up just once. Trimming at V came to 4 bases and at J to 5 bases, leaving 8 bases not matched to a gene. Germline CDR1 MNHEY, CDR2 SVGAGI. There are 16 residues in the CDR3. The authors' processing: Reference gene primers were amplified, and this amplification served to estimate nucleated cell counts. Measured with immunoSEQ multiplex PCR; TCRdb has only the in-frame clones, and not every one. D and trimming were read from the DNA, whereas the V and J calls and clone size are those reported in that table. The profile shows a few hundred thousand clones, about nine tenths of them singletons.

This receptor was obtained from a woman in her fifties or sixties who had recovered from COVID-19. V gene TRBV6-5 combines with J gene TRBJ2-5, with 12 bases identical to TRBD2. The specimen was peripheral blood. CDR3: CASSSPSGRAGETQYF. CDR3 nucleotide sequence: TGTGCCAGCAGTTCCCCTAGCGGGAGGGCTGGTGAGACCCAGTACTTC.